This T cell receptor (beta chain) originates from a study of T cells expressing NK-cell markers. Overall study: Within the sequenced cohort of eight donors, seven exhibited HCMV seropositivity and one was seronegative. Findings and limits, study-wide: About 1.0-7.0% of CD8+ T cells in about six donors belonged to dominant NKG2C+ clonotypes. HCMV specificity of the expanded NKG2C+ T cell clones was not established.

The CDR3 loop spans 16 amino acids. The V gene's germline CDR1 is SGHVS and CDR2 FQNEAQ. As regards this clonotype: The antigen remains undetermined.

Generation of TCR beta cDNA was performed by 5'RACE template switching incorporating UMIs. TCRdb reworked the 5' RACE reads into one entry per CDR3 protein, no DNA. The repertoire table contains roughly 430,000 distinct CDR3 sequences. This clonotype originated in a woman aged 18 to 75 in good health. The sequenced sample consisted of blood T cells: a sorted CD56 or NKG2C T cell subset, CD4+ or CD8+ T cells, or bulk PBMC T cells (not recorded which). This chain joins TRBV7-8 and TRBJ2-4. The CDR3 region is CASSSSSSWAKNIQYF.